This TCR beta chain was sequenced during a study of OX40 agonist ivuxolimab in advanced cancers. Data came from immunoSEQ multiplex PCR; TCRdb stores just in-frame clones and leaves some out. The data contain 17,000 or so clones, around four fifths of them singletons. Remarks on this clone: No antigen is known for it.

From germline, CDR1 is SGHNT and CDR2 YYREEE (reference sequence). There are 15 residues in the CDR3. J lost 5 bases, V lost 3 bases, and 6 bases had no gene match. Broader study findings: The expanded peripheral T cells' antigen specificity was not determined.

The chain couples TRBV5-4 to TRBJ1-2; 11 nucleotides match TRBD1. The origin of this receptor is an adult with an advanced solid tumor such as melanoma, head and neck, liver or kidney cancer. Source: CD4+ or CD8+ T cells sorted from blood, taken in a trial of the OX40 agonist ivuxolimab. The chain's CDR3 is CASSSQWDRGYGYTF. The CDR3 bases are TGTGCCAGCAGCTCACAATGGGACAGGGGGTATGGCTACACCTTC.